This TCR beta chain is drawn from a study of T cells in Graves' hyperthyroidism and ophthalmopathy. Across the whole study: Pretreatment peripheral blood was obtained at initial diagnosis. Study observations and caveats: Peripheral blood also featured most of the thyroid clonotypes expanded above 0.001.

Amplified TCR beta CDR3 regions derived from RNA transcripts. Carried out on the TCR CDR3, a first-round RT-PCR used the HTBI primer set. Each CDR3 protein is one row after TCRdb ran MiXCR on the multiplex PCR reads. The sample holds 350,000 to 450,000 distinct CDR3 sequences, about 15% seen once. Trimming took off 4 bases at V and 5 bases at J, with 11 bases between the two ends. The germline CDR1 and CDR2 sequences are SQVTM and ANQGSEA. The CDR3 contains 12 residues. Stable disease denoted Graves' hyperthyroidism without ophthalmopathy progression within 18 months. In this sample, this clonotype turned up many times. Its antigen is as yet unknown.

This sequence was found in a woman aged 55-70 years with Graves' hyperthyroidism. Sequencing used blood. The chain couples TRBV29-1 to TRBJ2-5; D is ambiguous. This chain's CDR3 is CSVVADWETQYF. The CDR3 bases are TGCAGCGTTGTCGCCGATTGGGAGACCCAGTACTTC.